Below, one TCR beta chain is given with its context. As yet, its antigen is unknown. Measured with immunoSEQ multiplex PCR; TCRdb has only the in-frame clones, and not every one. The sample lists over 120,000 clones; 65% to 85% were seen once. The sample belongs to a study of cytotoxic CD8 clonotypes in ibrutinib-treated CLL. Whole-study results and caveats: At progression, clonality fell back toward baseline after rising at ibrutinib response.

The CDR3 totals 16 residues. V was shortened by 1 base and J by 3 bases, with 12 bases between the two germline ends. The sample in question was PBMCs, obtained after 36 months of ibrutinib treatment. This receptor was obtained from a human donor with chronic lymphocytic leukemia. The chain carries TRBV23-1 and TRBJ1-4; D is undetermined. TRBV23-1 is reported as an ORF; its role is uncertain. CDR3 protein: CASSQCVGESNEKLFF. For the CDR3, the DNA is TGCGCCAGCAGTCAATGTGTCGGGGAATCTAATGAAAAACTGTTTTTT.